This T cell receptor (beta chain) derives from a study of T cells in Graves' hyperthyroidism and ophthalmopathy. Study results and caveats: Peripheral blood also featured most of the thyroid clonotypes expanded above 0.001. A model of 13 V-J pairs discriminated ophthalmopathy from stable hyperthyroidism.

Trimming took 5 bases from V and 5 from J; bases not matched to a gene: 10. Germline V gives CDR1 SGHVS, CDR2 FQNEAQ. The CDR3 is 15 residues long. Patients aged 18 to 65 with hyperthyroidism were newly diagnosed, with duration under 2 months. Researchers barred patients who had uncontrolled infection, other autoimmune disease, pregnancy or lactation. TCR beta CDR3 region amplification was performed from RNA transcripts. A set of HTBI primers served as the primers for a first-round RT-PCR of the TCR CDR3. TCRdb re-analysed the multiplex PCR reads in MiXCR, keeping a single row per CDR3 protein. The sample has about 400,000 distinct CDR3 sequences; approximately 15% are singletons. Of note for this clonotype: Its cognate antigen is unknown.

Input material: blood. The source is a woman aged 25-40 years with Graves' hyperthyroidism. J is TRBJ2-5 and V is TRBV7-8; 8 nucleotides align to TRBD1. The CDR3 nucleotides read TGTGCCAGCAGCCGGACAGGGCACCATAGGGAGACCCAGTACTTC. Protein product: CASSRTGHHRETQYF.